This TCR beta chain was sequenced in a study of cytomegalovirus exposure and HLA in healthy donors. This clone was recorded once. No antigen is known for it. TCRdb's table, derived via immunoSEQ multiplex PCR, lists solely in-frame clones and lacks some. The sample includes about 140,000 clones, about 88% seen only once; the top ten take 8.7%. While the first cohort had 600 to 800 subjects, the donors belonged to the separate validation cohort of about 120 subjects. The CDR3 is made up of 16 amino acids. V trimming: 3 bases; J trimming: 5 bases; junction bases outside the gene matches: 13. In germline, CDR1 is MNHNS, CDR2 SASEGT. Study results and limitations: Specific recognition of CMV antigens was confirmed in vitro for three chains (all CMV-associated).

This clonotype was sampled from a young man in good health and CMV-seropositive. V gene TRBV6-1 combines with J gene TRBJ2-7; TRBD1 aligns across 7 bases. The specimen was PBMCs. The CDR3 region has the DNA TGTGCCAGCAGTGACCCCCTTAACAGGGGAAACAACGAGCAGTACTTC. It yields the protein CASSDPLNRGNNEQYF.